This T cell receptor (beta chain) was observed in a study of OX40 agonist ivuxolimab in advanced cancers. V shed 8 bases and J 5 bases; nucleotides not matched to a gene: 14. The CDR3 covers 15 residues. Germline CDR1 is LNHDA and CDR2 is SQIVND (reference sequence). TCRdb's table, derived via immunoSEQ multiplex PCR, lists solely in-frame clones and lacks some. The sample has about 31,000 clones; 85% to 95% are singletons. Sequences were derived from CD4+ or CD8+ T cells sorted from blood, sampled in a trial of the OX40 agonist ivuxolimab. V and J are TRBV19 and TRBJ2-7, with 8 bases aligning to TRBD1. This clonotype was sampled from an adult with an advanced solid tumor such as melanoma, head and neck, liver or kidney cancer. For the CDR3, the DNA is TGTGCCAGTTCTCCAAGGCAGGGGGCGTTTCACGAGCAGTACTTC. It yields the protein CASSPRQGAFHEQYF.